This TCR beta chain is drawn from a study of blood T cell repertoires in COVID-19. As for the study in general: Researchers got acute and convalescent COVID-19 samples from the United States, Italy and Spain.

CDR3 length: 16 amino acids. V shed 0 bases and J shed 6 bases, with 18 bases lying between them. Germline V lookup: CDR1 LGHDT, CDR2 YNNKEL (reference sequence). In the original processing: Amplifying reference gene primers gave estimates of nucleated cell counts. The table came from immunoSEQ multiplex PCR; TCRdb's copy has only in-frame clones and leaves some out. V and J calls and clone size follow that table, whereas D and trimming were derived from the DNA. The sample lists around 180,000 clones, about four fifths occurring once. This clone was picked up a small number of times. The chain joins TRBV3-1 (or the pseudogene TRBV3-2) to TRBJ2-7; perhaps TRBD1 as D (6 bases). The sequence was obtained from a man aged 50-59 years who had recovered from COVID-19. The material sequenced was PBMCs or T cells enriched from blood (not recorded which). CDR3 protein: CASSQDLGHRRGEQYF. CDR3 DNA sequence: TGTGCCAGCAGCCAAGATTTGGGACACCGACGGGGCGAGCAGTACTTC.